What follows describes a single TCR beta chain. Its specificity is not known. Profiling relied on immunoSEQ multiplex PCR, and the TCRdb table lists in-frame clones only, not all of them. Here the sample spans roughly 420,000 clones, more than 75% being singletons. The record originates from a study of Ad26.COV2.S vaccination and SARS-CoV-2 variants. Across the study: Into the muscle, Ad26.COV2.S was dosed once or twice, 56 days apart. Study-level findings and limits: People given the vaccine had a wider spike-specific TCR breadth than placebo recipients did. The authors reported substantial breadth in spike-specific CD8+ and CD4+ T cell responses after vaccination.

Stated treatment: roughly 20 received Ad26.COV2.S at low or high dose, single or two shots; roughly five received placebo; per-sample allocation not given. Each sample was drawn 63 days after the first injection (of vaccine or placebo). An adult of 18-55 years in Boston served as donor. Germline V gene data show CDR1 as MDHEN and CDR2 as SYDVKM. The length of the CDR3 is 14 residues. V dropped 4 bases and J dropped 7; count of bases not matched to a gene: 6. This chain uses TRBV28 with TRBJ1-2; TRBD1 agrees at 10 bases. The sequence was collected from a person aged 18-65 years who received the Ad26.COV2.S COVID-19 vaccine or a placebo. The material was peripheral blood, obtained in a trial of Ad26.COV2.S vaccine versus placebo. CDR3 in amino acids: CASSWRQGARGYTF. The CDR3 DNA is TGTGCCAGCAGTTGGAGACAGGGGGCGCGTGGCTACACCTTC.